This T cell receptor (beta chain) was found in a study of identifying expanded T cells in peripheral blood. Study-wide results and caveats: Clone count variance between approximately 2-week samples rose with total template count. Roughly 1.1 clones differed between technical replicates, versus around 16 and 19 over time.

The assay was immunoSEQ multiplex PCR, and TCRdb's table has in-frame clones only and misses some. The table shows about 100,000 clones, with 80% to 90% occurring only once. Collection occurred without any documented infections or immune events in donors. This clone was detected a few times. Its cognate antigen is unknown. V trimming: 4 bases; J trimming: 1 base; junction bases outside the gene matches: 7. CDR3 length: 15 amino acids. Germline CDR1 and CDR2: SGHRS and YFSETQ. This chain uses TRBV5-1 with TRBJ1-1, with 7 bases that match TRBD1. The source material was blood. The sequence was collected from a person aged 18 to 70 in good health. The DNA for the CDR3 is TGCGCCAGCAGCCATTACAGGGGAACGAACACTGAAGCTTTCTTT. Its protein product is CASSHYRGTNTEAFF.